The 11 T cell receptor beta chains reported below all come from one sample, sequenced in a study of blood T cells in healthy people across ages. A sample-barcoded 5' primer and a J-beta primer mix were used in a second PCR of about 6 to 12 cycles. Each CDR3 protein gets one entry after TCRdb re-called the 5' RACE reads with MiXCR. This sample yields about 830,000 distinct CDR3 sequences, of which about 62% are seen a single time; about a quarter belongs to the top ten. The sample was blood. The receptors derive from a man younger than 45 in good health.

The chain carries TRBV9 and TRBJ2-7; the D gene could be TRBD1 or TRBD2 (5 bases each). The last part of the DNA fits TRBJ2-5 better; the J call may be wrong. The CDR3 has 15 amino acids. The V gene's germline CDR1 is SGDLS and CDR2 YYNGEE. CDR3 protein: CASSGDGAHQETQYF. DNA of the CDR3: TGTGCCAGCAGTGGGGACGGCGCACATCAAGAGACCCAGTACTTC.

The chain has TRBV5-6 and TRBJ1-1; 9 nucleotides match TRBD1. The CDR3 has 17 amino acids. Losses at the gene ends were 1 base for V and 1 base for J; bases not matched to a gene: 8. Per the germline V gene, CDR1 is SGHDT and CDR2 is YYEEEE. CDR3 DNA sequence: TGTGCCAGCAGCTTGATCTTACAGGGGGCGCGGAACACTGAAGCTTTCTTT. Its translation: CASSLILQGARNTEAFF.

V usage is TRBV30 and J usage is TRBJ2-7; 7 nucleotides agree with TRBD2. The CDR3 extends over 12 amino acids. V was clipped by 3 bases and J by 4 bases; unmatched bases: 3. CDR1 is GTSNPN, CDR2 SVGIG, per germline (reference sequence). CDR3 sequence reads: CAWRGGWYEQYF. The CDR3 nucleotides read TGTGCCTGGAGGGGAGGGTGGTACGAGCAGTACTTC.

With respect to this clonotype: A much larger clonotype is one base distant, so this may be a read error. The chain is built from TRBV2 and TRBJ2-6; D may be TRBD1 or TRBD2 (6 bases each). This CDR3 has 14 amino acids. Germline CDR1 is SNHLY and CDR2 is FYNNEI. CDR3 in DNA: TGTGCCAGCGGGGTCTCATCGGGGGCCAACGTCCCGACTTTC. Translating gives CASGVSSGANVPTF.

The V gene is TRBV20-1, the J gene TRBJ2-1; 12 bases match TRBD2. The length of the CDR3 is 16 residues. Germline V gene data show CDR1 as DFQATT and CDR2 as SNEGSKA (reference sequence). The ends lost 3 bases at V and 3 bases at J; junction bases unmatched: 6. The CDR3 reads CSARAASGGVYNEQFF. The CDR3 region has the DNA TGCAGTGCTAGGGCCGCTAGCGGGGGGGTCTACAATGAGCAGTTCTTC.

This clonotype turned up a few times. The CDR3 DNA reads as TGCAGTGCTTCCCAGACTTACAGGGGAGCGTACCAAGAGACCCAGTACTTC. Its translation: CSASQTYRGAYQETQYF. The V call is TRBV20-1, the J call TRBJ2-5; 7 bases fit TRBD1. V trimming: 5 bases; J trimming: 0 bases; junction bases outside the gene matches: 15. CDR3 length: 17 residues. CDR1 is DFQATT, CDR2 SNEGSKA, per germline (reference sequence).

The chain links TRBV7-2 to TRBJ2-5; D uncertain. The V gene lost 5 bases and the J gene lost 1 base, with 14 bases spanning the gap. Germline V gene sequence: CDR1 SGHTA, CDR2 FQGNSA. The CDR3 totals 15 residues. The chain's CDR3 is CASSPTATFQETQYF. The CDR3 DNA is TGTGCCAGCAGCCCGACTGCAACCTTCCAAGAGACCCAGTACTTC. Drawing the rest from reference TRBV7-2 and TRBJ2-5, the complete variable domain is GAGVSQSPSNKVTEKGKDVELRCDPISGHTALYWYRQSLGQGLEFLIYFQGNSAPDKSGLPSDRFSAERTGGSVSTLTIQRTQQEDSAVYLCASSPTATFQETQYFGPGTRLLVL.

V gene TRBV9 combines with J gene TRBJ2-5; D remains ambiguous. The DNA matches TRBJ2-7 better at its end, which makes the J call doubtful. This CDR3 has 15 amino acids. Germline CDR1 is SGDLS and CDR2 is YYNGEE. The CDR3 DNA reads TGTGCCAGCAGCGTAGGTAGGTTAGCTGGGGACGAGCAGTACTTC. Translation: CASSVGRLAGDEQYF.

Here the CDR3 DNA reads TGTGCCAGCAGCTTAGCGGGGGATGGCCCCCGGGACAGACCCTACGAGCAGTACTTC. As protein: CASSLAGDGPRDRPYEQYF. The chain links TRBV11-1 to TRBJ2-7, with 7 bases that match TRBD1. The CDR3 loop spans 19 amino acids. Per germline, CDR1 SGHAT and CDR2 FQDESV (reference sequence). J was trimmed by 2 bases and V by 0 bases; bases with no gene match: 16.

The chain recombines TRBV4-3 with TRBJ1-6; TRBD1 matches at 7 bases. The J segment lost 10 bases and the V segment lost 0 bases, leaving 6 bases of the junction unmatched. The CDR3 is 15 amino acids. CDR1 is LGHNA, CDR2 YSLEER, per germline. This chain's CDR3 is CASSQDEGGGSPLHF. For the CDR3, the DNA is TGCGCCAGCAGCCAAGACGAAGGGGGCGGCTCACCCCTCCACTTT.

This clonotype was seen a few times. This rearrangement joins TRBV7-2 to TRBJ2-3, with 8 positions matching TRBD2. This CDR3 comprises 14 residues. Germline V CDR1 and CDR2: SGHTA, FQGNSA. V was pared by 5 bases and J by 1 base, with 2 bases of the junction left unmatched. The CDR3, as DNA: TGTGCCAGCAGCAATAGCGGGGGCACAGATACGCAGTATTTT. This sequence encodes CASSNSGGTDTQYF.